This T cell receptor (beta chain) was captured by sequencing in a study of blood T cells in healthy people across ages. Germline lookup yields CDR1 SEHNR and CDR2 FQNEAQ (reference sequence). V was shortened by 5 bases and J by 8 bases, with 21 bases between the two germline ends. The CDR3 contains 15 residues. The use of a sample-barcoded 5' primer and a J-beta primer mix characterized a second PCR of about 7 to 12 cycles. TCRdb processed the 5' RACE reads anew with MiXCR; each CDR3 protein has one entry. The table shows more than 800,000 distinct CDR3 sequences, with 45% occurring only once. The receptor was isolated from a woman aged 55-70 years in good health. The sample comprised blood. The V and J genes are TRBV7-9 and TRBJ1-2; possible D gene TRBD1, 5 bases. As DNA, the CDR3 is TGTGCCAGCAGCAAAGAGGGATTCCCCCGGGGCGGCTACACCTTC. This codes for CASSKEGFPRGGYTF.